This TCR beta chain was found in a study of T cells in Graves' hyperthyroidism and ophthalmopathy. This clonotype was observed at least ten times. V was cut by 3 bases and J by 4 bases, with 15 bases left in between. The CDR3 contains 15 residues. The germline V gene encodes CDR1 MDHEN and CDR2 SYDVKM. From RNA transcripts, TCR beta CDR3 regions were amplified. RT-PCR in the first round (using the HTBI primer set) targeted the TCR CDR3. TCRdb re-called the multiplex PCR reads through MiXCR, storing one row per CDR3 protein. The sample includes a few hundred thousand distinct CDR3 sequences, roughly 13% of them seen just once. Patients were excluded because of uncontrolled infection, other autoimmune disease, pregnancy or lactation. Clinical symptoms, serum thyroxine and TRAb, thyroid ultrasound and orbital computed tomography together formed the diagnostic basis.

The sequenced material came from blood. This TCR was recovered from a man aged 25 to 45 with Graves' hyperthyroidism that later progressed to Graves' ophthalmopathy. The chain couples TRBV28 to TRBJ1-2, with D unresolved. CDR3 region: CASSFDDIGSYGYTF. CDR3 sequence (DNA): TGTGCCAGCAGTTTCGACGACATTGGGAGCTATGGCTACACCTTC.